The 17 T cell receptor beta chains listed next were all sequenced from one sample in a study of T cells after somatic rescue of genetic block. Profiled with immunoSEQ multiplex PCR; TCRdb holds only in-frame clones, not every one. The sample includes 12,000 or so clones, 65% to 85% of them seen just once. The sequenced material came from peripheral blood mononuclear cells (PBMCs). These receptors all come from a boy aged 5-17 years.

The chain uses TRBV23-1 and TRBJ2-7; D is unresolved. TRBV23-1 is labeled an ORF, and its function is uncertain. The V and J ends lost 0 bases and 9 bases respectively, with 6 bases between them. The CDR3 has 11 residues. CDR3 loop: CASSQSGTQYF. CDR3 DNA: TGCGCCAGCAGTCAATCAGGCACGCAGTACTTC.

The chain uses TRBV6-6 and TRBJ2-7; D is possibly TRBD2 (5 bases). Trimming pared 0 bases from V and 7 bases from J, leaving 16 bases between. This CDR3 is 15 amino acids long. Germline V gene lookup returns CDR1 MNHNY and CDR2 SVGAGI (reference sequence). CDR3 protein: CASSYSQALRGEQYF. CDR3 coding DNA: TGTGCCAGCAGTTACTCGCAGGCACTCAGAGGGGAGCAGTACTTC.

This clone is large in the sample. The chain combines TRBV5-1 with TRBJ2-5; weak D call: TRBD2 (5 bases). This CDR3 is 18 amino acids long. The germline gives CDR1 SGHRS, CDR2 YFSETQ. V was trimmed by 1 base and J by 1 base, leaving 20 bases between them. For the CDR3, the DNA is TGCGCCAGCAGCTTGACCCCGGATATGTCAGGACTCCAAGAGACCCAGTACTTC. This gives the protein CASSLTPDMSGLQETQYF.

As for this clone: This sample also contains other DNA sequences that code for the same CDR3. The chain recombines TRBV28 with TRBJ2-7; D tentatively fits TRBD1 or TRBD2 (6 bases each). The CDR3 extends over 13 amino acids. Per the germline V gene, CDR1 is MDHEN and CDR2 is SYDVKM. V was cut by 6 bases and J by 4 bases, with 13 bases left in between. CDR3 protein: CASREGGKYEQYF. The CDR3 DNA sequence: TGTGCCAGCAGGGAGGGGGGTAAATACGAGCAGTACTTC.

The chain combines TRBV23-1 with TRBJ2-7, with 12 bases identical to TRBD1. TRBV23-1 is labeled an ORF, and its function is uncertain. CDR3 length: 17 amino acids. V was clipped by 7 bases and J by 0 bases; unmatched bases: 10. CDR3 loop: CASIGTGGPLASYEQYF. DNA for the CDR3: TGCGCCAGCATTGGGACAGGGGGCCCTTTAGCCTCCTACGAGCAGTACTTC.

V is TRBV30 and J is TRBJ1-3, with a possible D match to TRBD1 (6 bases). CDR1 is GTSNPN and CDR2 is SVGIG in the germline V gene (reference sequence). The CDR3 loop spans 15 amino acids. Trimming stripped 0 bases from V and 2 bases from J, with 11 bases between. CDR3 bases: TGTGCCTGGAGTGTACTACAGGGTCCTGGAAACACCATATATTTT. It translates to CAWSVLQGPGNTIYF.

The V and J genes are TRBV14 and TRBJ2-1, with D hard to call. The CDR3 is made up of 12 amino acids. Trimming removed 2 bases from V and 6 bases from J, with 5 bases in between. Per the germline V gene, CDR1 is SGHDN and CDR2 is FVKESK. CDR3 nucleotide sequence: TGTGCCAGCAGCCAATCACGCAATGAGCAGTTCTTC. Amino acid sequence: CASSQSRNEQFF.

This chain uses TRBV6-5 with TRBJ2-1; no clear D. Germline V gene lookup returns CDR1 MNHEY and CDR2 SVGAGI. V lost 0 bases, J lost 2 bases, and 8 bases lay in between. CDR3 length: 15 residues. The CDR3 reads CASSYSGFAYNEQFF. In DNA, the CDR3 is TGTGCCAGCAGTTACTCCGGGTTCGCCTACAATGAGCAGTTCTTC.

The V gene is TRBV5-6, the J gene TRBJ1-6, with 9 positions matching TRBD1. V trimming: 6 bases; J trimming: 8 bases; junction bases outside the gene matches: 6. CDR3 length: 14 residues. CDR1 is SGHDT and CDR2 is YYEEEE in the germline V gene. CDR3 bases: TGTGCCAGCAACTTAGGACAGGGGTATTCACCCCTCCACTTT. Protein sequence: CASNLGQGYSPLHF.

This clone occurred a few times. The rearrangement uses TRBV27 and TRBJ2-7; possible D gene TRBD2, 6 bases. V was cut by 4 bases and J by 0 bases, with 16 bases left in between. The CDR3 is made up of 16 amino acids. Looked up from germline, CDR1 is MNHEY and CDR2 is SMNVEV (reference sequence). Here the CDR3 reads CASSSAGTAISYEQYF. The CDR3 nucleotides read TGTGCCAGCAGTTCCGCCGGGACTGCTATCTCCTACGAGCAGTACTTC.

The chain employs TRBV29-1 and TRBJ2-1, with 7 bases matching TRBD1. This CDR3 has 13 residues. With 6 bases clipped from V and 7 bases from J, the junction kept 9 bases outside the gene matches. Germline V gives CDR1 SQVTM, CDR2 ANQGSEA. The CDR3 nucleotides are TGCAGCGTCTTTACAGGGGCAAGGAATGAGCAGTTCTTC. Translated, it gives CSVFTGARNEQFF.

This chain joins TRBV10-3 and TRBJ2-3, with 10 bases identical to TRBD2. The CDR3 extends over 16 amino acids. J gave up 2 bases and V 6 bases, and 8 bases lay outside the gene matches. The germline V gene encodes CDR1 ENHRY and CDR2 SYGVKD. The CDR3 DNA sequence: TGTGCCATCAGCGGTATAGCGGGGGGCCTCACAGATACGCAGTATTTT. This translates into CAISGIAGGLTDTQYF.

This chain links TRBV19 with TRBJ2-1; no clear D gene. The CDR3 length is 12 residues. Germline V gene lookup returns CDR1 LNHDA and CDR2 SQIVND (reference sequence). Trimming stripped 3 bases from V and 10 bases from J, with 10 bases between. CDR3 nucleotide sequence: TGTGCCAGTAGTATCCACTTAGAGGAGCAGTTCTTC. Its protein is CASSIHLEEQFF.

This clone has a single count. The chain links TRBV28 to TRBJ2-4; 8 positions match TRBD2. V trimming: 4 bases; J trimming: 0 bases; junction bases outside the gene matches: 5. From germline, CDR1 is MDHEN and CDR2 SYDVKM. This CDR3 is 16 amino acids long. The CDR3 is CASSSPGGIAKNIQYF. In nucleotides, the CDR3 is TGTGCCAGCAGTTCGCCGGGGGGGATAGCCAAAAACATTCAGTACTTC. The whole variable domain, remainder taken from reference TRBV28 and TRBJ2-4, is DVKVTQSSRYLVKRTGEKVFLECVQDMDHENMFWYRQDPGLGLRLIYFSYDVKMKEKGDIPEGYSVSREKKERFSLILESASTNQTSMYLCASSSPGGIAKNIQYFGAGTRLSVL.

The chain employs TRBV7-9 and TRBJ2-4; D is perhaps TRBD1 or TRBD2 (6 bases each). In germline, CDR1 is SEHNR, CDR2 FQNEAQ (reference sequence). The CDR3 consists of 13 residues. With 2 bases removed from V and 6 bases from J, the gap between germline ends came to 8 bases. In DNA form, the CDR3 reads TGTGCCAGCAGCTTAAGGGGGGCAAACATTCAGTACTTC. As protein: CASSLRGANIQYF.

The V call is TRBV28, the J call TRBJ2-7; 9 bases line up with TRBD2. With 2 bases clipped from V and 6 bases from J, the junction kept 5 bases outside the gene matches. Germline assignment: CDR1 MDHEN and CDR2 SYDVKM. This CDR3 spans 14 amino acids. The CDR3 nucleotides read TGTGCCAGCAGTTTAGCGGGAGGGCCCTCCGAGCAGTACTTC. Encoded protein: CASSLAGGPSEQYF.

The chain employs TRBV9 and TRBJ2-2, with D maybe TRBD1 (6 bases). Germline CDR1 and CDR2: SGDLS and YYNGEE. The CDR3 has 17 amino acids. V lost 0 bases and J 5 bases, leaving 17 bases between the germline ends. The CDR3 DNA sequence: TGTGCCAGCAGCGTAGGGTCTTGGCAGGGGTTGACCGGGGAGCTGTTTTTT. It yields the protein CASSVGSWQGLTGELFF.